This TCR beta chain was found in a study of cytomegalovirus exposure and HLA in healthy donors. Amplification used 60 Vbeta primers and 13 Jbeta primers. Using immunoSEQ multiplex PCR, the repertoire was profiled, and TCRdb retains in-frame clones only, with some absent. This sample has 150,000 or so clones, with about 84% found just once. V shed 3 bases, J shed 1 base, and the junction held 6 bases outside the gene matches. Germline assignment: CDR1 SGHRS and CDR2 YFSETQ. The CDR3 is 18 amino acids. This clone has a single count. Antigen: not known. Study-wide findings and caveats: Most TCR sequences were rare, but some public TCRs occurred in many donors. A later analysis reported that several of the most significant clusters appeared to be linked to common viral pathogens, among them Epstein-Barr virus. Likely technical artifact: a cluster of highly shared sequence variants.

The source is a man between 50 and 59 years old in good health and CMV-seronegative. The chain recombines TRBV5-1 with TRBJ2-3, with 15 bases aligning to TRBD2. Material for sequencing was PBMCs. CDR3 DNA sequence: TGCGCCAGCAGCTGGGGACTAGCGGGAGGAGGGGGCACAGATACGCAGTATTTT. It is translated as CASSWGLAGGGGTDTQYF.